The next 11 T cell receptor beta chains were all read from a single sample in a study of blood T cell repertoires in COVID-19. TCRdb keeps only in-frame clones here, not all; method: immunoSEQ multiplex PCR. The top ten clones hold 2.1% of a sample with 95,000 to 150,000 clones, about 93% of them seen once. Sequencing was carried out using peripheral blood. The receptors shown here come from a man in his fifties or sixties with COVID-19, enrolled during active disease.

The rearrangement links TRBV30 to TRBJ1-2; TRBD1 aligns across 10 bases. V lost 0 bases to trimming and J lost 8 bases; unmatched junction nucleotides: 9. CDR3 length equals 15 residues. Germline CDR1 and CDR2: GTSNPN and SVGIG (reference sequence). The CDR3 loop is CAWSVQGQGLGGYTF. In DNA form, the CDR3 reads TGTGCCTGGAGTGTACAGGGACAGGGGTTGGGAGGCTACACCTTC.

The rearrangement links TRBV19 to TRBJ1-1; possible D gene TRBD1, 5 bases. Trimming removed 3 bases at V and 5 bases at J, with 10 bases between. The CDR3 contains 13 residues. In germline, CDR1 is LNHDA, CDR2 SQIVND (reference sequence). The CDR3 DNA is TGTGCCAGTAGTATCCAGGGTCCGACTGAAGCTTTCTTT. It yields the protein CASSIQGPTEAFF.

This clone was seen just once. The V and J genes are TRBV5-1 and TRBJ2-1; 11 nucleotides line up with TRBD2. Germline assignment: CDR1 SGHRS and CDR2 YFSETQ. After removal of 0 bases from V and 7 bases from J, the junction contained 6 bases not matched to a gene. This CDR3 is 16 amino acids long. The CDR3 protein is CASSLAPSGRRNEQFF. The CDR3 bases are TGCGCCAGCAGCTTGGCCCCTAGCGGGAGGAGAAATGAGCAGTTCTTC.

This clone was seen only once. The chain uses TRBV15 and TRBJ2-2, with D perhaps matching TRBD1 (6 bases). Germline CDR1 reads LNHNV; CDR2 reads YYDKDF (reference sequence). The CDR3 contains 17 residues. V lost 0 bases and J 7 bases, leaving 18 bases between the germline ends. CDR3 protein: CATSRDLWQGLGGELFF. The CDR3 nucleotides are TGTGCCACCAGCAGAGATCTTTGGCAGGGGCTTGGCGGGGAGCTGTTTTTT.

The rearrangement uses TRBV28 and TRBJ1-4; TRBD1 might be the D (6 bases). V was trimmed by 10 bases and J by 4 bases, leaving 16 bases between them. The CDR3 length is 14 residues. Germline V gene sequence: CDR1 MDHEN, CDR2 SYDVKM. The CDR3 DNA sequence: TGTGCCACCGGGGGGGGCGGACTTAATGAAAAACTGTTTTTT. Translation: CATGGGGLNEKLFF.

DNA of the CDR3: TGTGCCAGCAGCCCCTCCCTCGGCGGGAACTATGGCTACACCTTC. Its translation is CASSPSLGGNYGYTF. V is TRBV7-9 and J is TRBJ1-2, with D uncertain. V lost 5 bases to trimming and J lost 2 bases, with 15 bases between them. CDR3 length: 15 residues. Germline V CDR1 and CDR2: SEHNR, FQNEAQ (reference sequence). The full variable domain, rest sourced from reference TRBV7-9 and TRBJ1-2, is DTGVSQNPRHKITKRGQNVTFRCDPISEHNRLYWYRQTLGQGPEFLTYFQNEAQLEKSRLLSDRFSAERPKGSFSTLEIQRTEQGDSAMYLCASSPSLGGNYGYTFGSGTRLTVV.

The V call is TRBV21-1, the J call TRBJ2-4; the table assigns TRBD2, which was not confirmed against the DNA. TRBV21-1 is given as a pseudogene. This CDR3 spans 15 amino acids. CDR3 loop: CASTQNRVSKNIQYF. In DNA, the CDR3 is TGTGCCAGCACCCAAAATCGGGTTTCCAAAAACATTCAGTACTTC.

The chain links TRBV12-3 or TRBV12-4 to TRBJ2-1, with D unresolved. Trimming left V 5 bases short and J 10 bases short, with 9 bases between. The CDR3 runs to 11 residues. CDR3 bases: TGTGCCAGCAGTGTGACTCCCGAGCAGTTCTTC. This gives the protein CASSVTPEQFF.

This chain joins TRBV28 and TRBJ2-3, with D hard to call. Germline loops: CDR1 MDHEN, CDR2 SYDVKM. The V and J ends lost 6 bases and 0 bases respectively, with 7 bases between them. There are 13 residues in the CDR3. The CDR3 region is CASSPGSTDTQYF. The CDR3 nucleotides are TGTGCCAGCAGCCCCGGGAGCACAGATACGCAGTATTTT.

CDR3 region: CASSRGENSPLHF. CDR3 sequence (DNA): TGTGCCAGCAGCCGGGGGGAGAATTCACCCCTCCACTTT. J is TRBJ1-6 and V is TRBV3-1 (or the pseudogene TRBV3-2); D may be TRBD1 (5 bases). CDR1 and CDR2 from the germline V gene are LGHDT and YNNKEL (reference sequence). The ends were cut back, 4 bases at V and 7 bases at J, with 8 bases in the middle. This CDR3 spans 13 amino acids.

The chain uses TRBV27 and TRBJ2-2; TRBD1 matches 10 bases. Per the germline V gene, CDR1 is MNHEY and CDR2 is SMNVEV (reference sequence). The V gene end was trimmed by 2 bases and the J gene end by 7 bases; junction bases not matched to a gene: 7. The CDR3 runs 16 residues. The CDR3 loop is CASSLGGQGSGGELFF. The CDR3 DNA is TGTGCCAGCAGTTTAGGGGGACAGGGGAGTGGCGGGGAGCTGTTTTTT.